What follows is one TCR beta chain and its context. The antigen is undetermined. A library of TCRbeta sequences, prepared with unique molecular identifiers, was generated. MiXCR was run by TCRdb on the PCR reads, yielding one entry per CDR3 protein. The sample lists 250,000 to 400,000 distinct CDR3 sequences; 23% were seen once. The germline V gene encodes CDR1 LNHNV and CDR2 YYDKDF (reference sequence). With 5 bases removed from V and 9 bases from J, the gap between germline ends came to 11 bases. CDR3 length equals 12 residues. This specimen belongs to a study of T-cell reconstitution after alpha-beta-depleted transplantation in children. Study-level results: Several hundred expanded graft clones reportedly were the source of alpha-beta T cells about two months after transplant.

The source is a male patient younger than 18 who had a stem cell transplant for acute lymphoblastic leukemia, so the T cells may come from the graft donor. This material consisted of PBMCs, mostly from graft donor cells, taken 180 days after TCRalphabeta/CD19-depleted stem cell transplant. The rearrangement uses TRBV15 and TRBJ2-1, with D perhaps matching TRBD2 (5 bases). The CDR3: CATSPFRGEQFF. CDR3 sequence (DNA): TGTGCCACCAGCCCTTTTCGGGGTGAGCAGTTCTTC. Full variable domain (outside the CDR3, taken from reference TRBV15 and TRBJ2-1): DAMVIQNPRYQVTQFGKPVTLSCSQTLNHNVMYWYQQKSSQAPKLLFHYYDKDFNNEADTPDNFQSRRPNTSFCFLDIRSPGLGDTAMYLCATSPFRGEQFFGPGTRLTVL.